The sequence of this T cell receptor (beta chain) was determined in a study of T cell changes during pregnancy in multiple sclerosis. This CDR3 has 14 residues. V gave up 6 bases and J gave up 4 bases, with 14 bases separating them. Per germline, CDR1 MNHEY and CDR2 SMNVEV (reference sequence). The repertoire was sequenced with immunoSEQ multiplex PCR; TCRdb's copy has only in-frame clones and lacks some. This table holds roughly 80,000 clones, around 92% found once. This chain uses TRBV27 with TRBJ2-3; tentatively, D is TRBD2 (5 bases). The material was peripheral blood, obtained before pregnancy. This clonotype was obtained from a female donor with multiple sclerosis, enrolled in a pregnancy study. The CDR3 DNA reads as TGTGCCAGCAGCATGGAGAGGGCCTCAGATACGCAGTATTTT. Amino acid sequence: CASSMERASDTQYF.